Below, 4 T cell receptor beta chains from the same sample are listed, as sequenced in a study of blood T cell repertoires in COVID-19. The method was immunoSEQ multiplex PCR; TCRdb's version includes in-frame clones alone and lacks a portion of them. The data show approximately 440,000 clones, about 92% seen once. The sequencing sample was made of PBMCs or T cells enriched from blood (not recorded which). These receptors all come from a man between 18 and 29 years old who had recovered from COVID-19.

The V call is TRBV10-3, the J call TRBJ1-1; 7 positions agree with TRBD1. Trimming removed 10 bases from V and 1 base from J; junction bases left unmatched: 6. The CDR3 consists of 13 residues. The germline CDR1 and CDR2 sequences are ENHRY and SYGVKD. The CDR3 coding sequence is TGTGCCAGCGCCGGGACAGAGAACACTGAAGCTTTCTTT. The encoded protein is CASAGTENTEAFF.

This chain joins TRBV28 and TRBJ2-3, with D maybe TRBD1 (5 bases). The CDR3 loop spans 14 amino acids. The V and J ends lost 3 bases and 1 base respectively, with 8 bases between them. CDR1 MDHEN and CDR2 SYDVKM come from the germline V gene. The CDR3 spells CASSLDTRTDTQYF. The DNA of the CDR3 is TGTGCCAGCAGTTTGGACACCCGCACAGATACGCAGTATTTT.

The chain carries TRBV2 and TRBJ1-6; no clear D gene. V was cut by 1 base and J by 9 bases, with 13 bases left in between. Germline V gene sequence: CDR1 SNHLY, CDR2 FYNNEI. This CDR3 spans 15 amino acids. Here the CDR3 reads CASSEDVTWFSPLHF. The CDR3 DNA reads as TGTGCCAGCAGTGAAGATGTGACATGGTTTTCACCCCTCCACTTT.

The CDR3 loop is CASSIEAEAFF. The CDR3, as DNA: TGTGCCAGTAGTATAGAGGCAGAAGCTTTCTTT. The gene calls are TRBV19 and TRBJ1-1; D uncertain. From germline, CDR1 is LNHDA and CDR2 SQIVND (reference sequence). CDR3 size: 11 residues. The V end lost 0 bases, the J end lost 8 bases, and 4 bases lay between the germline ends.